Each of the 32 T cell receptor beta chains below was sequenced from the same sample in a study of cytomegalovirus exposure and HLA in healthy donors (dated by TCRdb to the late 2010s). Library creation used the immunoSEQ multiplex PCR assay. For the multiplex PCR, a mixture combining 60 forward primers for TCR Vbeta segments and 13 reverse primers for TCR Jbeta segments was used. Entries here come from immuneACCESS through TCRdb and include only in-frame sequences with V and J called. Some clones fail to appear in such tables; in the studies checked, an unresolved V gene covers under half of the shortfall, and the cause of the remainder is unknown. A total of around 130,000 clones appear in this sample, approximately 81% of them only once. Clones ranked in the top ten supply around 2.2% of the sample. What was sequenced was PBMCs. The receptors derive from a middle-aged woman in good health and CMV-seronegative.

CDR3 loop: CASSFRDSQETQYF. The CDR3 DNA reads as TGTGCCAGCAGCTTTCGGGACAGCCAAGAGACCCAGTACTTC. This chain joins TRBV11-2 and TRBJ2-5; 7 bases are shared with TRBD1. V trimming: 3 bases; J trimming: 1 base; junction bases outside the gene matches: 2. The germline V gene encodes CDR1 SGHAT and CDR2 FQNNGV. The CDR3 is 14 residues long. The whole variable domain, remainder taken from reference TRBV11-2 and TRBJ2-5, is EAGVAQSPRYKIIEKRQSVAFWCNPISGHATLYWYQQILGQGPKLLIQFQNNGVVDDSQLPKDRFSAERLKGVDSTLKIQPAKLEDSAVYLCASSFRDSQETQYFGPGTRLLVL.

This chain connects TRBV9 to TRBJ2-2; tentative D call: TRBD1 (6 bases). Germline V gives CDR1 SGDLS, CDR2 YYNGEE. The CDR3 covers 18 residues. The V end lost 0 bases, the J end lost 0 bases, and 15 bases lay between the germline ends. CDR3 loop: CASSVVGPGAANTGELFF. The CDR3 bases are TGTGCCAGCAGCGTAGTAGGCCCAGGGGCGGCGAACACCGGGGAGCTGTTTTTT.

The V and J genes are TRBV9 and TRBJ1-1; D is unclear. Germline CDR1 and CDR2: SGDLS and YYNGEE. This CDR3 comprises 13 residues. The ends were cut back, 0 bases at V and 1 base at J, with 4 bases in the middle. The CDR3 loop is CASSVARNTEAFF. In DNA, the CDR3 is TGTGCCAGCAGCGTAGCCAGGAACACTGAAGCTTTCTTT.

The J gene is TRBJ1-1, the V gene TRBV5-6; 7 bases map to TRBD1. Trimming cost V 4 bases and J 1 base; bases outside gene matches: 7. The CDR3 runs to 15 residues. Germline CDR1 and CDR2: SGHDT and YYEEEE. The DNA of the CDR3 is TGTGCCAGCAGCCGTTGGGACAGAGAGAACACTGAAGCTTTCTTT. Translating gives CASSRWDRENTEAFF. The whole variable domain, remainder taken from reference TRBV5-6 and TRBJ1-1, is DAGVTQSPTHLIKTRGQQVTLRCSPKSGHDTVSWYQQALGQGPQFIFQYYEEEERQRGNFPDRFSGHQFPNYSSELNVNALLLGDSALYLCASSRWDRENTEAFFGQGTRLTVV.

The V call is TRBV7-3, the J call TRBJ2-3, with 9 nucleotides matching TRBD2. The CDR3 consists of 19 residues. Per the germline V gene, CDR1 is SGHTA and CDR2 is FQGTGA. After removal of 4 bases from V and 0 bases from J, the junction contained 14 bases not matched to a gene. CDR3 sequence reads: CASSSPRLAETTSTDTQYF. CDR3 DNA: TGTGCCAGCAGCTCCCCCCGACTAGCGGAAACTACTAGCACAGATACGCAGTATTTT.

This clone has just a few counts. The chain uses TRBV5-6 and TRBJ1-1, with D tentatively TRBD1 (5 bases). The CDR3 is 13 residues long. Per the germline V gene, CDR1 is SGHDT and CDR2 is YYEEEE. Deletions cut 6 bases from V and 7 bases from J, with 16 bases between. CDR3 DNA sequence: TGTGCCAGCACAAAACAGGCCCCGGGTGAAGCTTTCTTT. This codes for CASTKQAPGEAFF.

The V gene is TRBV6-4, the J gene TRBJ2-3; 8 bases align to TRBD2. Germline V gene data show CDR1 as MRHNA and CDR2 as SNTAGT. The length of the CDR3 is 15 residues. The trim removed 8 bases at V and 4 bases at J, leaving 11 bases unmatched. The CDR3 nucleotides read TGTGCCAGCGCCCTCCAAGCGGGAGAGCCAGATACGCAGTATTTT. It yields the protein CASALQAGEPDTQYF.

This clone was counted only a few times. This rearrangement joins TRBV5-4 to TRBJ2-7; 7 nucleotides line up with TRBD1. The CDR3 contains 13 residues. V lost 3 bases, J lost 4 bases, and 4 bases stayed unmatched. Looked up from germline, CDR1 is SGHNT and CDR2 is YYREEE (reference sequence). The CDR3, as DNA: TGTGCCAGCAGCTCTCCGACAGGGTACGAGCAGTACTTC. Protein sequence: CASSSPTGYEQYF.

The chain links TRBV6-5 to TRBJ2-1; D possibly corresponds to TRBD2 (5 bases). The CDR3 runs to 12 residues. The germline gives CDR1 MNHEY, CDR2 SVGAGI. The V end was cut by 6 bases, the J end by 12 bases, with 15 bases between. The CDR3 protein is CASRQSDGGQFF. In nucleotides, the CDR3 is TGTGCCAGCAGACAGTCCGACGGAGGGCAGTTCTTC.

CDR3 sequence reads: CASSLGLAGDNEQFF. The DNA for the CDR3 is TGTGCCAGCAGCTTAGGACTAGCGGGGGACAATGAGCAGTTCTTC. J is TRBJ2-1 and V is TRBV11-3; 12 nucleotides line up with TRBD2. The V segment lost 1 base and the J segment 5 bases; nucleotides outside the gene matches: 0. The length of the CDR3 is 15 residues. Germline V gives CDR1 SGHNT, CDR2 YENEEA. The full variable domain, rest sourced from reference TRBV11-3 and TRBJ2-1, is EAGVVQSPRYKIIEKKQPVAFWCNPISGHNTLYWYLQNLGQGPELLIRYENEEAVDDSQLPKDRFSAERLKGVDSTLKIQPAELGDSAVYLCASSLGLAGDNEQFFGPGTRLTVL.

The chain has TRBV10-1 and TRBJ2-2; 7 nucleotides match TRBD1. The CDR3 is 15 residues long. V lost 5 bases, J lost 6 bases, and 9 bases stayed unmatched. Germline assignment: CDR1 WNHNN and CDR2 SYGVQD (reference sequence). In DNA form, the CDR3 reads TGCGCCAGCAGTATCCACCTAGGGGGCTCCGGGGAGCTGTTTTTT. Translating gives CASSIHLGGSGELFF.

This clone occurred a few times. Here the CDR3 DNA reads TGTGCCAGCAGACAGACAGGGGTAGCCGGGGAGCTGTTTTTT. Encoded protein: CASRQTGVAGELFF. The gene calls are TRBV5-6 and TRBJ2-2, with 8 bases fitting TRBD1. Trimming cost V 5 bases and J 6 bases; bases outside gene matches: 6. The CDR3 sequence is 14 residues long. CDR1 and CDR2 from the germline V gene are SGHDT and YYEEEE.

This clone appeared once. The V and J genes are TRBV10-1 and TRBJ2-5; a weak D match, TRBD2 (6 bases). The ends were cut back, 2 bases at V and 2 bases at J, with 12 bases in the middle. Germline CDR1 WNHNN, CDR2 SYGVQD (reference sequence). This CDR3 has 15 residues. The CDR3 loop is CASSEGWRGQETQYF. CDR3 nucleotide sequence: TGCGCCAGCAGTGAGGGTTGGAGGGGACAAGAGACCCAGTACTTC.

The V gene is TRBV30, the J gene TRBJ2-7; 9 bases line up with TRBD1. Germline V gives CDR1 GTSNPN, CDR2 SVGIG (reference sequence). After removal of 3 bases from V and 6 bases from J, the junction contained 3 bases not matched to a gene. The CDR3 spans 12 residues. The CDR3 is CAWRADRGEQYF. The CDR3 DNA reads TGTGCCTGGAGAGCGGACAGGGGCGAGCAGTACTTC.

This chain connects TRBV14 to TRBJ2-2; 9 positions match TRBD2. The CDR3 loop spans 16 amino acids. The J segment lost 6 bases and the V segment lost 0 bases, leaving 5 bases of the junction unmatched. CDR1 is SGHDN, CDR2 FVKESK, per germline. The CDR3 sequence is CASSQELLAGSGELFF. The CDR3 DNA reads TGTGCCAGCAGCCAAGAACTTCTAGCGGGATCCGGGGAGCTGTTTTTT.

This clone was found a few times. This chain uses TRBV6-1 with TRBJ2-2, with 7 positions matching TRBD2. Unmatched junction bases numbered 0, after V lost 2 bases and J lost 3 bases. The germline V gene has CDR1 MNHNS and CDR2 SASEGT. The CDR3 runs to 14 residues. The CDR3 DNA sequence: TGTGCCAGCAGTGAACTAGCGGACACCGGGGAGCTGTTTTTT. Translation: CASSELADTGELFF.

The chain uses TRBV7-2 and TRBJ2-1; D might be TRBD2 (6 bases). Between the trimmed V and J ends, which lost 0 bases and 6 bases, there was a span of 9 bases. This CDR3 is built from 14 residues. The V gene's germline CDR1 is SGHTA and CDR2 FQGNSA. The CDR3 sequence is CASSLAGGRNEQFF. The CDR3 DNA is TGTGCCAGCAGCTTAGCGGGGGGACGCAATGAGCAGTTCTTC.

This chain joins TRBV18 and TRBJ1-1, with 10 nucleotides matching TRBD1. Trimming at V came to 4 bases and at J to 2 bases, leaving 7 bases not matched to a gene. Germline V gives CDR1 KGHSH, CDR2 LQKENI. The CDR3 is 16 amino acids. CDR3 sequence reads: CASSLHPTGGNTEAFF. CDR3 DNA sequence: TGTGCCAGCTCACTTCACCCGACAGGGGGCAACACTGAAGCTTTCTTT.

This rearrangement joins TRBV2 to TRBJ2-1, with 9 bases matching TRBD2. The V segment lost 5 bases and the J segment 8 bases; nucleotides outside the gene matches: 7. CDR1 is SNHLY, CDR2 FYNNEI, per germline. The length of the CDR3 is 14 residues. CDR3 coding DNA: TGTGCCAGCAGTTTTAGCGGGGGCGTCTATGAGCAGTTCTTC. This sequence encodes CASSFSGGVYEQFF.

The J gene is TRBJ1-2, the V gene TRBV5-4; no clear D gene. The CDR3 runs to 14 residues. Trimming cost V 0 bases and J 8 bases, with 14 bases left between them. Germline V gene data show CDR1 as SGHNT and CDR2 as YYREEE (reference sequence). The CDR3 DNA reads TGTGCCAGCAGCTTGGGTAGCAGCCGGGGAGGCTACACCTTC. Its translation is CASSLGSSRGGYTF.

This chain connects TRBV7-2 to TRBJ2-1, with TRBD1 matching 8 bases. Unmatched junction bases numbered 6, after V lost 10 bases and J lost 4 bases. The germline V gene has CDR1 SGHTA and CDR2 FQGNSA. CDR3 length: 13 amino acids. CDR3 sequence (DNA): TGTGCCACAGGGGGCGGGGTATACAATGAGCAGTTCTTC. Protein sequence: CATGGGVYNEQFF.

This clone was seen just once. This rearrangement joins TRBV27 to TRBJ1-2; no reliable D call. The V end was cut by 7 bases, the J end by 0 bases, with 15 bases between. From germline, CDR1 is MNHEY and CDR2 SMNVEV (reference sequence). This CDR3 region has 15 residues. CDR3 in amino acids: CASTGRANPNYGYTF. As DNA, the CDR3 is TGTGCCAGCACTGGGAGGGCAAACCCTAACTATGGCTACACCTTC.

This clone was seen a few times. The genes are TRBV7-8 and TRBJ2-7; D gene unclear. CDR1 SGHVS and CDR2 FQNEAQ come from the germline V gene. Deletions cut 0 bases from V and 4 bases from J, with 7 bases between. There are 13 residues in the CDR3. CDR3 in DNA: TGTGCCAGCAGCTTAGCACTCGAATACGAGCAGTACTTC. Translated, it gives CASSLALEYEQYF.

The chain recombines TRBV10-2 with TRBJ2-2, with 9 nucleotides matching TRBD1. The V gene's germline CDR1 is WSHSY and CDR2 SAAADI. V shed 8 bases and J 0 bases; nucleotides not matched to a gene: 1. CDR3 size: 14 residues. The chain's CDR3 is CASRTGANTGELFF. The CDR3 nucleotides read TGCGCCAGCCGGACAGGGGCGAACACCGGGGAGCTGTTTTTT.

This clone was observed a handful of times. This sample includes further DNA sequences coding for the same CDR3. The chain is built from TRBV2 and TRBJ1-2, with a possible D match to TRBD1 (6 bases). CDR1 is SNHLY and CDR2 is FYNNEI in the germline V gene. The V end lost 1 base, the J end lost 5 bases, and 8 bases lay between the germline ends. The CDR3 is 13 residues long. As DNA, the CDR3 is TGTGCCAGCAGTGAAGAGACAGGTTATGGCTACACCTTC. It codes for CASSEETGYGYTF. Filled out from reference TRBV2 and TRBJ1-2, the complete variable domain reads EPEVTQTPSHQVTQMGQEVILRCVPISNHLYFYWYRQILGQKVEFLVSFYNNEISEKSEIFDDQFSVERPDGSNFTLKIRSTKLEDSAMYFCASSEETGYGYTFGSGTRLTVV.

This clone was recorded only once. This CDR3 reads CASSPRGLAERETQYF. The CDR3 coding sequence is TGTGCCAGTAGTCCCCGGGGACTAGCGGAGAGGGAGACCCAGTACTTC. The gene calls are TRBV19 and TRBJ2-5; 11 bases are shared with TRBD2. V shed 5 bases, J shed 5 bases, and the junction held 10 bases outside the gene matches. Germline values: CDR1 LNHDA, CDR2 SQIVND (reference sequence). This CDR3 comprises 16 residues.

The chain couples TRBV5-1 to TRBJ1-5, with a tentative D call TRBD1 (6 bases). V was clipped by 0 bases and J by 3 bases, with 10 bases between them. This CDR3 region has 15 residues. Germline V gene data show CDR1 as SGHRS and CDR2 as YFSETQ. The CDR3: CASSLAGDSNQPQHF. The CDR3 nucleotides read TGCGCCAGCAGCTTGGCAGGGGATTCCAATCAGCCCCAGCATTTT.

The rearrangement links TRBV18 to TRBJ2-1, with D perhaps matching TRBD1 (5 bases). From germline, CDR1 is KGHSH and CDR2 LQKENI. Trimming pared 1 base from V and 4 bases from J, leaving 14 bases between. CDR3 length equals 16 residues. In nucleotides, the CDR3 is TGTGCCAGCTCACCACTCACGACAGCGCATTACAATGAGCAGTTCTTC. Encoded protein: CASSPLTTAHYNEQFF.

The chain couples TRBV9 to TRBJ2-3; D is unclear. Trimming removed 4 bases at V and 2 bases at J, with 11 bases between. There are 14 residues in the CDR3. The germline V gene encodes CDR1 SGDLS and CDR2 YYNGEE. The CDR3 reads CASSPRLFTDTQYF. As DNA, the CDR3 is TGTGCCAGCAGCCCCAGACTTTTCACAGATACGCAGTATTTT.

This chain links TRBV6-1 with TRBJ1-3; 7 bases fit TRBD1. With 3 bases clipped from V and 7 bases from J, the junction kept 6 bases outside the gene matches. CDR3 length: 14 amino acids. Germline-derived CDR1 and CDR2 are MNHNS and SASEGT. The CDR3 bases are TGTGCCAGCAGTGACAGGACAGGATGGAACACCATATATTTT. Protein: CASSDRTGWNTIYF.

The J gene is TRBJ2-7, the V gene TRBV5-3; possibly TRBD2 for D (5 bases). TRBV5-3 is an ORF, with its function uncertain. The CDR3 consists of 12 residues. V lost 4 bases to trimming and J lost 6 bases, with 11 bases between them. The CDR3 spells CARSQELVEQYF. CDR3 DNA sequence: TGTGCCAGAAGCCAGGAACTAGTCGAGCAGTACTTC.

This clone has only a few counts. This chain uses TRBV20-1 with TRBJ1-2, with 8 bases lining up with TRBD1. The CDR3 runs to 11 residues. With 6 bases clipped from V and 4 bases from J, the junction kept 1 base outside the gene matches. CDR1 DFQATT and CDR2 SNEGSKA come from the germline V gene (reference sequence). CDR3 bases: TGCAGTGCCGGGACAGGCTATGGCTACACCTTC. Encoded protein: CSAGTGYGYTF.